Given below is one TCR beta chain in context. Only in-frame clones appear in the TCRdb table, and some are missing; sequencing was by immunoSEQ multiplex PCR. The sample has more than 45,000 clones; approximately 94% are singletons. CDR1 and CDR2 from the germline V gene are ENHRY and SYGVKD. The CDR3 is 14 residues long. The V and J ends lost 5 bases and 4 bases, in that order; junction bases with no gene match: 4. These data belong to a study of technical replicates of blood from a handful of donors. Sequencing was performed on PBMCs. This clonotype originated in a human donor in good health. Some clones in this sample may be carry-over from other donors' samples. The chain couples TRBV10-3 to TRBJ1-5, with 8 bases matching TRBD1. The CDR3 is CAISTGGTNQPQHF. The CDR3 DNA reads TGTGCCATCAGTACAGGGGGTACAAATCAGCCCCAGCATTTT.